This T cell receptor beta chain is from a study of blood T cell repertoires in COVID-19. Germline-derived CDR1 and CDR2 are LGHNA and YSLEER. This CDR3 spans 19 amino acids. V gave up 4 bases and J gave up 2 bases; unmatched junction bases: 12. In the original processing: The authors estimated nucleated cell counts from reference gene primer amplification. TCRdb keeps only in-frame clones here, not all; method: immunoSEQ multiplex PCR. Clone size and the V and J calls come from that table; the DNA yielded D and trimming. The data hold 65,000 to 90,000 clones, with 80% to 90% observed a single time. The J gene is TRBJ2-7, the V gene TRBV4-3; 15 bases line up with TRBD2. Sequencing used peripheral blood. The source of this sequence is a woman of 80 years or more with active or convalescent COVID-19. Here the CDR3 reads CASSRRASRTSGGAYEQYF. As DNA, the CDR3 is TGCGCCAGCAGCCGACGTGCCTCACGGACTAGCGGGGGGGCCTACGAGCAGTACTTC.